The rows below give T cell receptor beta chains drawn from one sample of a study of blood T cells in healthy people across ages. TCRdb re-called the 5' RACE reads through MiXCR, storing one row per CDR3 protein. The data show hundreds of thousands of distinct CDR3 sequences, with about 32% seen just once and 15% to 17% held by the top ten. Material: blood. These receptor sequences come from a woman of 80 years or more in good health. The CDR3 runs from the conserved cysteine through the conserved F or W. A D gene is named only where the DNA matches it firmly. Not every row has a clone size; where given, it reads once, few, many or a size class.

J gene,D gene,clone size,V gene,CDR3 DNA,CDR3 protein
TRBJ2-5,NA,NA,TRBV28,TGTGCCACCCAGGGAAGCGTAGAGACCCAGTACTTC,CATQGSVETQYF
TRBJ2-1,NA,NA,TRBV5-1,TGCGCCAGCAGCAAGGGATTATATAGCTCCTACAATGAGCAGTTCTTC,CASSKGLYSSYNEQFF
TRBJ2-7,TRBD1,many,TRBV10-3,TGTGCCATCAGCCCTGACAGGGGCGGCTACGAGCAGTACTTC,CAISPDRGGYEQYF
TRBJ2-3,NA,many,TRBV5-1,TGCGCCAGCAGCTTAATCCGAACGGGAACAGATACGCAGTATTTT,CASSLIRTGTDTQYF
TRBJ1-1,NA,NA,TRBV6-5,TGTGCCAGCAGTAAAGGGGGGATGATTGGAGCTTTCTTT,CASSKGGMIGAFF
TRBJ2-1,NA,many,TRBV7-2,TGTGCCAGCAGCTTAGGTGGCGGGGCAGACAATGAGCAGTTCTTC,CASSLGGGADNEQFF
TRBJ2-1,NA,many,TRBV9,TGTGCCAGCACCCCGGGTAGCCCGAGCTCCTACAATGAGCAGTTCTTC,CASTPGSPSSYNEQFF
TRBJ1-1,TRBD1,few,TRBV9,TGTGCCAGCAGCCCCACTCAGGGGGGGACTGAAGCTTTCTTT,CASSPTQGGTEAFF
TRBJ2-5,TRBD2,many,TRBV7-2,TGTGCCAGCAGCCCGAGAGCTAGCGGGGGGAGGAGAGAGACCCAGTACTTC,CASSPRASGGRRETQYF
TRBJ1-2,NA,many,TRBV30,TGTGCCTGGAGTGTACTCAGCCGGTTCCCTCGGTATGGCTACACCTTC,CAWSVLSRFPRYGYTF
TRBJ1-4,TRBD1,NA,TRBV20-1,TGCAGTGCTAGTAGAAGACAGGGTACGCGAAAACTGTTTTTT,CSASRRQGTRKLFF
TRBJ2-3,TRBD2,NA,TRBV7-8,TGTGCCAACAGCCCGAGACTAGCGGGGGGCCCTCCCTCGCGCACAGATACGCAGTATTTT,CANSPRLAGGPPSRTDTQYF
TRBJ1-2,TRBD1,NA,TRBV27,TGTGCCAGTAGTAGGACAGGGTCGTTTAACTATGGCTACATCTTC,CASSRTGSFNYGYIF
TRBJ1-2,NA,NA,TRBV28,TGTGCCAGCAGTTTATATACAGGGACTTATGGCTACACCTTC,CASSLYTGTYGYTF
TRBJ1-2,NA,NA,TRBV12-3/TRBV12-4,TGTGCCAGCAGCGTCGAATCGCCACCTCTCTATGGCTACACCTTC,CASSVESPPLYGYTF
TRBJ2-1,NA,many,TRBV5-1,TGCGCCAGCAGCTTGGGAGCGACCGTCTACAATGAGCAGTTCTTC,CASSLGATVYNEQFF